This T cell receptor (beta chain) was captured in a study of OX40 agonist ivuxolimab in advanced cancers. With respect to this clone: Its antigen is not known.

This CDR3 is 15 amino acids long. Trimming took off 1 base at V and 0 bases at J, with 7 bases between the two ends. Germline lookup yields CDR1 SGHRS and CDR2 YFSETQ. Study results and caveats: Both blood CD4+ and CD8+ T cells showed clonal growth by week 6 at 0.1 to 3.0 mg/kg.

Sequenced by immunoSEQ multiplex PCR; TCRdb stores in-frame clones only, minus some. The sample records about 68,000 clones, about nine tenths being singletons. This material consisted of CD4+ or CD8+ T cells sorted from blood, taken in a trial of the OX40 agonist ivuxolimab. The TCR comes from an adult with an advanced solid tumor such as melanoma, head and neck, liver or kidney cancer. The J gene is TRBJ2-2, the V gene TRBV5-1; D unresolved. CDR3 in amino acids: CASSLWQTNTGELFF. In DNA form, the CDR3 reads TGCGCCAGCAGCTTGTGGCAGACGAACACCGGGGAGCTGTTTTTT. Full variable domain (outside the CDR3, taken from reference TRBV5-1 and TRBJ2-2): KAGVTQTPRYLIKTRGQQVTLSCSPISGHRSVSWYQQTPGQGLQFLFEYFSETQRNKGNFPGRFSGRQFSNSRSEMNVSTLELGDSALYLCASSLWQTNTGELFFGEGSRLTVL.